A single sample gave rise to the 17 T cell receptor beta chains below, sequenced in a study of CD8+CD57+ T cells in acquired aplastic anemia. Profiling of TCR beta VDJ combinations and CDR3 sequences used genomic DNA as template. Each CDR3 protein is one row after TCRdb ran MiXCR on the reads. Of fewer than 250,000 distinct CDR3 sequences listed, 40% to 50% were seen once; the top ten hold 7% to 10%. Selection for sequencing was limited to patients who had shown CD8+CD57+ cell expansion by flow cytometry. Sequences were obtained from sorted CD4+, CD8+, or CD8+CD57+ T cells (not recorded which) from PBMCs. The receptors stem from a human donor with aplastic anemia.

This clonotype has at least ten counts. In nucleotides, the CDR3 is TGTGCCAGCAGCCCCCAACAGGAAGAGACCCAGTACTTC. It yields the protein CASSPQQEETQYF. The gene calls are TRBV7-3 and TRBJ2-5; possible D gene TRBD1, 5 bases. Germline V CDR1 and CDR2: SGHTA, FQGTGA. V lost 5 bases and J 3 bases, leaving 10 bases between the germline ends. This CDR3 has 13 amino acids.

This CDR3 is CASSLTDYSNQPQHF. DNA for the CDR3: TGTGCCAGCAGTTTAACGGACTATAGCAATCAGCCCCAGCATTTT. V is TRBV28 and J is TRBJ1-5; D unresolved. The length of the CDR3 is 15 residues. The germline CDR1 and CDR2 sequences are MDHEN and SYDVKM. V was clipped by 2 bases and J by 0 bases, with 8 bases between them.

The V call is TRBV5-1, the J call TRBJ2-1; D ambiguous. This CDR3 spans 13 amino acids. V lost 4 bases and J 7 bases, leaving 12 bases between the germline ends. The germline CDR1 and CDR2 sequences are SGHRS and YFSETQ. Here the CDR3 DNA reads TGCGCCAGCAGCGATTTACAGAGGAATGAGCAGTTCTTC. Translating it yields CASSDLQRNEQFF.

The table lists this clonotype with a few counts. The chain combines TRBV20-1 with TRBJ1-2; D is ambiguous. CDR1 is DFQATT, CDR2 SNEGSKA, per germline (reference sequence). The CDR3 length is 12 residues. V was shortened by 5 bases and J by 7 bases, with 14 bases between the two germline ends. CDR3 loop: CSAPTAARGYTF. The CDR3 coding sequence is TGCAGTGCTCCGACGGCTGCCCGTGGCTACACCTTC.

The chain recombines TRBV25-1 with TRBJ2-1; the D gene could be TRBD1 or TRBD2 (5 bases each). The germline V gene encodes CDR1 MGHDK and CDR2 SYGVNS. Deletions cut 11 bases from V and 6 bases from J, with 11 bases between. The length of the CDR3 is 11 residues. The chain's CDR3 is CACQGVNEQFF. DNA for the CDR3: TGTGCCTGCCAGGGAGTCAATGAGCAGTTCTTC.

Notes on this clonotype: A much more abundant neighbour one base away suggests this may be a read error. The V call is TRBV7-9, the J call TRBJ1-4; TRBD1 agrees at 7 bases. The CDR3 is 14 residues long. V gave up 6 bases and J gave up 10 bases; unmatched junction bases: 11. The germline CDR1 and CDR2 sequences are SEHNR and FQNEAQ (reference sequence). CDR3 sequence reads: CASSYRDSHGKLFF. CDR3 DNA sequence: TGTGCCAGCAGTTACCGGGACAGCCATGGAAAACTGTTTTTT.

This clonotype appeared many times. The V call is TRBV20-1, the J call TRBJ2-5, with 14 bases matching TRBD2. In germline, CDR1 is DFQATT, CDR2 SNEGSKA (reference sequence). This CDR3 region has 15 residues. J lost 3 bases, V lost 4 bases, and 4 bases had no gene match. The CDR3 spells CSANGLAGGEETQYF. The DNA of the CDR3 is TGCAGTGCTAACGGACTAGCGGGGGGCGAAGAGACCCAGTACTTC.

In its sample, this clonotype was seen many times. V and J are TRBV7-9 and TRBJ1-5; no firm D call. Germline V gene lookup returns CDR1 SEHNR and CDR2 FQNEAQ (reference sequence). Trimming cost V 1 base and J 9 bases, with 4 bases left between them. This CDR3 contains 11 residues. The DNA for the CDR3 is TGTGCCAGCAGCTTAGAAGGGCCCCAGCATTTT. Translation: CASSLEGPQHF.

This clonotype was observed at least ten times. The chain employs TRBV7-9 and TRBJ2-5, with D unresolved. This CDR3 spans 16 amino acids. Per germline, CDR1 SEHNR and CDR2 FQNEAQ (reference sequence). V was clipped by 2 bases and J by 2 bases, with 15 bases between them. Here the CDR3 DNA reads TGTGCCAGCAGCTTATTTACAAAATCACAACAAGAGACCCAGTACTTC. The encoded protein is CASSLFTKSQQETQYF.

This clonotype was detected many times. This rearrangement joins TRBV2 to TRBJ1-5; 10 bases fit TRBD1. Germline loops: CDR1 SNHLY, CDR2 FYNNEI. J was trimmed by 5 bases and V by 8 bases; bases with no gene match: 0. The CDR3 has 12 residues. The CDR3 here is CASGTGDQPQHF. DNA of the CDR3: TGTGCCAGCGGGACAGGGGATCAGCCCCAGCATTTT.

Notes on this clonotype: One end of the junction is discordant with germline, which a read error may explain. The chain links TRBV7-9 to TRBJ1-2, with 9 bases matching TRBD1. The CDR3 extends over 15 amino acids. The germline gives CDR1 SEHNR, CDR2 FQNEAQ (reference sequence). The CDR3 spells CASSQDPGQGNGYTF. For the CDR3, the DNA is TGCGCCAGCAGCCAAGATCCCGGACAGGGGAACGGCTACACCTTC.

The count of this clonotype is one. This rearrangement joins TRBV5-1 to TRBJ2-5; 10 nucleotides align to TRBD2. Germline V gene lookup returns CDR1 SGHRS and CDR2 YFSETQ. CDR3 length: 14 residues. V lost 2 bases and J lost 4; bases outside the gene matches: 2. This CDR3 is CASSFSGGAETQYF. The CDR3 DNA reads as TGCGCCAGCAGCTTCAGCGGGGGGGCAGAGACCCAGTACTTC.

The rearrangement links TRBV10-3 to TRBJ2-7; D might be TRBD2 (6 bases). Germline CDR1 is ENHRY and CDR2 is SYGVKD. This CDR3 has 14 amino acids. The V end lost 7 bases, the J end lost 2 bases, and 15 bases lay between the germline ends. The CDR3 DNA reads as TGTGCCATCACCGCGGGACTGCTTACCTACGAGCAGTACTTC. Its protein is CAITAGLLTYEQYF.

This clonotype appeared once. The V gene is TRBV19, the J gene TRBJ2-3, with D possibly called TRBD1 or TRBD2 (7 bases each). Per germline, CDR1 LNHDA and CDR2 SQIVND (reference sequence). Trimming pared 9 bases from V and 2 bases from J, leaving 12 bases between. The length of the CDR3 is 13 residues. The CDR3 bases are TGTGCCAGCGGGGAGGGGGCCACAGATACGCAGTATTTT. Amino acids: CASGEGATDTQYF.

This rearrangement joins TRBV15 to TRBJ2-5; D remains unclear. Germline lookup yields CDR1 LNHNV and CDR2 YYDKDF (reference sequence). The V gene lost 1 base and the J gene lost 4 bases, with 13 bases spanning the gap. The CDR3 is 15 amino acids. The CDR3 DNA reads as TGTGCCACCAGCAGAGGGCTAGGCTGGTTAGAGACCCAGTACTTC. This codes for CATSRGLGWLETQYF.

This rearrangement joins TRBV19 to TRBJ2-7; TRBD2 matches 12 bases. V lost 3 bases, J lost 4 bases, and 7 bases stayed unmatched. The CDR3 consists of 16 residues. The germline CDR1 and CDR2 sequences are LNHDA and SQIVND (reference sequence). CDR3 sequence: CASSIASGRERYEQYF. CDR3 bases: TGTGCCAGTAGTATCGCTAGCGGGAGGGAGAGGTACGAGCAGTACTTC.

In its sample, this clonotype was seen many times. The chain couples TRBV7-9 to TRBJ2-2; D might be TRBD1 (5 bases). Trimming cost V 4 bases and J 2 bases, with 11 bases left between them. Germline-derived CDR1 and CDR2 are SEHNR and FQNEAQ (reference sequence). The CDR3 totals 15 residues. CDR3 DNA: TGTGCCAGCAGCTCCCCAGACAGTAACACCGGGGAGCTGTTTTTT. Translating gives CASSSPDSNTGELFF.